Listed below are T cell receptor beta chains from one sample, sequenced in a study of shared clonotypes between healthy human individuals. Clones were read by immunoSEQ multiplex PCR, and TCRdb kept only the in-frame ones, dropping some. The profile covers about 1 million clones, with more than 60% appearing a single time and approximately 1.5% taken by the ten largest. Source material: memory CD4+ T cells sorted from blood. Receptors were obtained from a man younger than 30 in good health. Each CDR3 is given with its conserved first and last residue. The order of the fields is D gene, J gene, V gene, clone size, CDR3 protein, CDR3 DNA. The D gene is left open where the match is weak. The listing skips clone size in some rows; elsewhere it reads once, few, many or a size class.

-,TRBJ2-2,TRBV19,-,CASSPRFRTANTGELFF,TGTGCCAGTAGTCCGCGGTTTCGGACGGCGAACACCGGGGAGCTGTTTTTT
-,TRBJ1-3,TRBV28,few,CATTRWSFSGNTIYF,TGTGCCACCACGAGATGGAGTTTCTCTGGAAACACCATATATTTT
TRBD1,TRBJ1-1,TRBV30,-,CAWSDPRGQNTEAFF,TGTGCCTGGAGTGACCCCAGGGGGCAGAACACTGAAGCTTTCTTT
TRBD2,TRBJ2-7,TRBV6-6,-,CASRGSGRVNEQYF,TGTGCCAGCAGGGGTAGCGGGAGAGTCAACGAGCAGTACTTC
TRBD1,TRBJ1-6,TRBV28,-,CASKGQVYNSPLHF,TGTGCCAGCAAGGGACAGGTCTATAATTCACCCCTCCACTTT
-,TRBJ2-2,TRBV2,-,CASSVFGGPGELFF,TGTGCCAGCAGTGTATTTGGAGGGCCCGGGGAGCTGTTTTTT
TRBD1,TRBJ2-7,TRBV18,once,CASSPLPPGTGTYEQYF,TGTGCCAGCTCACCTCTACCCCCCGGGACAGGGACCTACGAGCAGTACTTC
-,TRBJ1-4,TRBV9,-,CASRPWALGQGIESVKLFF,TGTGCCAGCAGGCCCTGGGCCCTTGGGCAGGGAATAGAAAGCGTAAAACTGTTTTTT
-,TRBJ1-2,TRBV7-2,few,CASSLTVYGYTF,TGTGCCAGCAGCTTAACTGTCTATGGCTACACCTTC
-,TRBJ1-5,TRBV11-2,once,CASSSQDGYNQPQHF,TGTGCCAGCAGCTCCCAGGACGGATACAATCAGCCCCAGCATTTT
-,TRBJ1-1,TRBV27,-,CASSHGRDRENTEAFF,TGTGCCAGCAGTCACGGCCGGGACCGAGAGAACACTGAAGCTTTCTTT
TRBD2,TRBJ2-6,TRBV6-1,-,CASSEYRREGAGANVLTF,TGTGCCAGCAGTGAGTACCGGAGGGAGGGCGCCGGGGCCAACGTCCTGACTTTC
TRBD1,TRBJ2-7,TRBV2,-,CASSETGILHEQYF,TGTGCCAGCAGTGAGACAGGGATTCTCCACGAGCAGTACTTC
TRBD1,TRBJ1-4,TRBV6-1,few,CASRQGVANEKLFF,TGTGCCAGCAGGCAGGGGGTAGCTAATGAAAAACTGTTTTTT
TRBD2,TRBJ2-4,TRBV2,-,CATGTSLPGDIQYF,TGTGCCACCGGGACTAGCCTACCAGGGGACATTCAGTACTTC
-,TRBJ2-7,TRBV10-1,-,CASSEEGAGGYEQYF,TGCGCCAGCAGTGAAGAAGGGGCCGGGGGCTACGAGCAGTACTTC
-,TRBJ1-5,TRBV7-9,-,CASSPTKDQPQHF,TGTGCCAGCAGCCCTACGAAAGATCAGCCCCAGCATTTT
-,TRBJ2-7,TRBV19,-,CASSKGTYEQYF,TGTGCCAGTAGTAAAGGTACCTACGAGCAGTACTTC
TRBD2,TRBJ2-7,TRBV6-1,-,CASSDRTSGAYEQYF,TGTGCCAGCAGTGATAGGACTAGCGGAGCCTACGAGCAGTACTTC
-,TRBJ1-5,TRBV6-5,-,CASSYGQTNQPQHF,TGTGCCAGCAGTTACGGACAGACAAATCAGCCCCAGCATTTT
-,TRBJ1-4,TRBV19,-,CASRAMPSQNEKLFF,TGTGCCAGTAGGGCTATGCCCTCCCAAAATGAAAAACTGTTTTTT
-,TRBJ2-7,TRBV5-1,-,CASSLLGDEQYF,TGCGCCAGCAGCTTGTTGGGGGACGAGCAGTACTTC
-,TRBJ2-3,TRBV30,-,CAWGRGTQYF,TGTGCCTGGGGGCGTGGCACGCAGTATTTT
TRBD1,TRBJ1-6,TRBV27,-,CASSWTGDNSPLHF,TGTGCCAGCAGTTGGACAGGGGACAATTCACCCCTCCACTTT
-,TRBJ1-2,TRBV28,-,CASSPAAVYGYTF,TGTGCCAGCAGCCCCGCAGCTGTCTATGGCTACACCTTC